This T cell receptor (beta chain) was documented in a study of beta chain features in type 1 diabetes. The junction had 8 bases not matched to a gene; V was cut back by 2 bases and J by 6 bases. The CDR3 contains 15 residues. Per the germline V gene, CDR1 is KGHSH and CDR2 is LQKENI. Expressed TCRB transcripts were sequenced after all isolated RNA was converted to cDNA. Produced via immunoSEQ multiplex PCR; TCRdb's table is partial and in-frame only. Seen here are some 44,000 clones, around 50% observed once, and the top ten hold roughly 2%. CD4+ cells of the naive, central memory, regulatory and stem cell-like memory types were sorted via CD45RO/CCR7/CD25/CD127/CD95/CD27.

The chain combines TRBV18 with TRBJ2-7; TRBD2 matches at 9 bases. The sequencing input was Tregs from blood. This TCR was recovered from a woman aged 18-29 years in good health. The CDR3 region is CASSPGLAGLVEQYF. The CDR3, as DNA: TGTGCCAGCTCACCAGGGCTAGCGGGATTGGTCGAGCAGTACTTC.